The TCR beta chain described here comes from a study of early T cells in non-severe SARS-CoV-2 infection. Study outcomes and limitations: Anti-spike CD8 responses were favored by VDJdb matching, which missed private and CD4 specificities.

TCRdb reprocessed the 5' RACE reads via MiXCR and lists one record per CDR3 protein. Of some 80,000 distinct CDR3 sequences in the sample, more than 9% were seen once. This clonotype was recorded at least ten times. Its target is not known. Germline CDR1 SGHVS, CDR2 FQNEAQ. This CDR3 has 11 amino acids. Trimming removed 6 bases from V and 4 bases from J, with 6 bases in between. The TCR originated in an adult who was a healthcare worker with PCR-confirmed SARS-CoV-2 infection or an uninfected control (not recorded which). Sequenced material: whole blood, taken at baseline. The chain carries TRBV7-8 and TRBJ2-5, with D hard to call. Here the CDR3 DNA reads TGTGCCAGCAGTTTCGGAGAGACCCAGTACTTC. Translation: CASSFGETQYF.